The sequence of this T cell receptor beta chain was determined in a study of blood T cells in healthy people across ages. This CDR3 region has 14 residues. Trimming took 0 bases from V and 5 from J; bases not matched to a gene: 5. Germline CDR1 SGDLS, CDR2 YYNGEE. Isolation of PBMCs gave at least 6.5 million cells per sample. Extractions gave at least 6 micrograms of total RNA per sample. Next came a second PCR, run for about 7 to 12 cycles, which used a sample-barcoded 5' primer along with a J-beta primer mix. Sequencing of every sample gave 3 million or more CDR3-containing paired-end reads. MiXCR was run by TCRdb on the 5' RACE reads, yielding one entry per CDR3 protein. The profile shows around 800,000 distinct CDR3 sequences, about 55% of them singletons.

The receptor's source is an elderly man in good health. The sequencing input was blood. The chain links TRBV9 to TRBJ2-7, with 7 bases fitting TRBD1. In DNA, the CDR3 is TGTGCCAGCAGCGTAGGACAGGGTGTGCACGAGCAGTACTTC. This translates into CASSVGQGVHEQYF.